This T cell receptor (beta chain) is drawn from a study of identical twins. Trimming left V 4 bases short and J 2 bases short, with 20 bases between. Germline V gene lookup returns CDR1 LGHNA and CDR2 YNFKEQ. This CDR3 is 17 amino acids long. MiXCR, run by TCRdb on the 5' RACE reads, gives a single entry per CDR3 protein. The data contain around 1.7 million distinct CDR3 sequences, less than 40% of them singletons. The gene calls are TRBV4-2 and TRBJ2-5; TRBD1 or TRBD2 may be the D gene (7 bases each). The source material was cord blood. This TCR was sampled from a newborn girl in good health. CDR3 in DNA: TGTGCCAGCAGCCGCGTCCTCGGGGAGGGGGCTCAAGAGACCCAGTACTTC. It translates to CASSRVLGEGAQETQYF.